This TCR beta chain appears in the sequencing data of a study of T-cell memory formation after mild COVID-19. J was trimmed by 5 bases and V by 1 base; bases with no gene match: 10. The CDR3 runs 17 residues. The germline V gene has CDR1 LGHNA and CDR2 YNFKEQ. One entry per CDR3 protein, called by TCRdb with MiXCR from the 5' RACE reads. The data show 250,000 to 350,000 distinct CDR3 sequences, 15% to 20% seen once. The sequence came from a man aged 18 to 29 who had mild COVID-19 (a few samples of this study predate the infection). Cell type and time point are not known. This chain joins TRBV4-2 and TRBJ2-5, with TRBD2 matching over 10 bases. The sample taken for sequencing was PBMCs or a T cell subset sorted from them (not recorded which). The CDR3 spells CASSQGQRAGGLETQYF. DNA of the CDR3: TGTGCCAGCAGCCAAGGGCAACGAGCGGGGGGGTTGGAGACCCAGTACTTC.